Each of the 21 T cell receptor beta chains below was sequenced from the same sample in a study of blood T cell repertoires in COVID-19. Measured with immunoSEQ multiplex PCR; TCRdb has only the in-frame clones, and not every one. The sample includes about 300,000 clones, about four fifths seen only once; the top ten take almost 1.5%. Specimen: peripheral blood. These receptors were obtained from a human donor with COVID-19, enrolled during active disease. The donor label of this sample is uncertain.

This CDR3 reads CASSLGGSGGGETQYF. The CDR3 DNA sequence: TGTGCCAGCAGCTTAGGAGGTAGCGGTGGTGGAGAGACCCAGTACTTC. The chain uses TRBV7-9 and TRBJ2-5, with D perhaps TRBD2 (6 bases). This CDR3 contains 16 residues. Trimming stripped 1 base from V and 4 bases from J, with 16 bases between. CDR1 SEHNR and CDR2 FQNEAQ come from the germline V gene (reference sequence).

V gene TRBV7-3 combines with J gene TRBJ2-2; 8 positions match TRBD2. Germline trimming cut 5 bases from V and 5 bases from J; bases unmatched to any gene: 7. This CDR3 has 15 residues. Germline V gene sequence: CDR1 SGHTA, CDR2 FQGTGA. As DNA, the CDR3 is TGTGCCAGCAGCGTTACTAGCGGTTCAACCGGGGAGCTGTTTTTT. The encoded protein is CASSVTSGSTGELFF.

CDR3 coding DNA: TGTGCCAGCAGTAAGCAGCGGCGGGCAGATACGCAGTATTTT. It is translated as CASSKQRRADTQYF. V usage is TRBV5-4 and J usage is TRBJ2-3; possible D gene TRBD2, 5 bases. This CDR3 contains 14 residues. CDR1 and CDR2 (germline): SGHNT, YYREEE (reference sequence). Trimming pared 5 bases from V and 4 bases from J, leaving 14 bases between.

V usage is TRBV28 and J usage is TRBJ2-7; the D gene is possibly TRBD2 (6 bases). The germline V gene encodes CDR1 MDHEN and CDR2 SYDVKM. The CDR3 covers 13 residues. With 8 bases removed from V and 7 bases from J, the gap between germline ends came to 18 bases. CDR3 region: CASAGLPLREQYF. CDR3 in DNA: TGTGCCAGCGCGGGACTTCCCCTCCGGGAGCAGTACTTC.

This clone came up once. The V gene is TRBV18, the J gene TRBJ1-2, with a possible D match to TRBD1 (5 bases). With 2 bases removed from V and 4 bases from J, the gap between germline ends came to 14 bases. The CDR3 is 15 residues long. Germline-derived CDR1 and CDR2 are KGHSH and LQKENI. The CDR3 DNA reads TGTGCCAGCTCACCAGCGGGGGACCCACTCTATGGCTACACCTTC. Translated, it gives CASSPAGDPLYGYTF.

The chain joins TRBV9 to TRBJ2-7; TRBD2 matches 11 bases. V trimming: 2 bases; J trimming: 5 bases; junction bases outside the gene matches: 3. This CDR3 contains 14 residues. The V gene's germline CDR1 is SGDLS and CDR2 YYNGEE. The CDR3 protein is CASSVGTSGHEQYF. Here the CDR3 DNA reads TGTGCCAGCAGCGTCGGGACTAGCGGCCACGAGCAGTACTTC. Looking up the rest from reference TRBV9 and TRBJ2-7 gives the full variable domain: DSGVTQTPKHLITATGQRVTLRCSPRSGDLSVYWYQQSLDQGLQFLIQYYNGEERAKGNILERFSAQQFPDLHSELNLSSLELGDSALYFCASSVGTSGHEQYFGPGTRLTVT.

In this sample, this clone turned up a few times. The chain joins TRBV7-8 to TRBJ1-1; 7 bases agree with TRBD1. V lost 2 bases to trimming and J lost 7 bases; unmatched junction nucleotides: 7. Germline V gene sequence: CDR1 SGHVS, CDR2 FQNEAQ. The CDR3 loop spans 14 amino acids. The CDR3: CASSLLTGSIEAFF. The CDR3 DNA sequence: TGTGCCAGCAGCTTACTGACAGGGTCTATTGAAGCTTTCTTT.

The chain employs TRBV30 and TRBJ2-7; the D gene is possibly TRBD1 (5 bases). Germline V gene sequence: CDR1 GTSNPN, CDR2 SVGIG (reference sequence). The CDR3 covers 12 residues. The V and J ends lost 5 bases and 3 bases respectively, with 11 bases between them. The CDR3 DNA is TGTGCCTGGGGAACCCAGGGCTACGAGCAGTACTTC. The encoded protein is CAWGTQGYEQYF.

The chain combines TRBV28 with TRBJ2-7, with D perhaps matching TRBD1 (6 bases). CDR3 length equals 14 residues. V was cut by 5 bases and J by 2 bases, with 13 bases left in between. Germline CDR1 MDHEN, CDR2 SYDVKM. Here the CDR3 DNA reads TGTGCCAGCAGTCCGGACAGCATGACCTACGAGCAGTACTTC. It encodes CASSPDSMTYEQYF.

This clone came up a few times. The chain joins TRBV10-3 to TRBJ2-4, with 12 bases identical to TRBD2. The CDR3 length is 14 residues. Germline CDR1 is ENHRY and CDR2 is SYGVKD. The V segment lost 10 bases and the J segment 8 bases; nucleotides outside the gene matches: 9. CDR3 in amino acids: CATLETSGSYIQYF. The CDR3, as DNA: TGTGCCACCCTGGAGACTAGCGGGAGTTACATTCAGTACTTC.

The chain combines TRBV28 with TRBJ1-6; D is undetermined. The CDR3 consists of 15 residues. In germline, CDR1 is MDHEN, CDR2 SYDVKM. The germline V and J ends were trimmed by 2 bases and 10 bases, with 15 bases remaining between them. The CDR3: CASSLKRLPGSPLHF. As DNA, the CDR3 is TGTGCCAGCAGTTTAAAGAGGCTGCCCGGCTCACCCCTCCACTTT.

V and J are TRBV6-5 and TRBJ2-5; D not certain. There are 14 residues in the CDR3. Germline V lookup: CDR1 MNHEY, CDR2 SVGAGI. V lost 7 bases, J lost 4 bases, and 16 bases lay in between. In nucleotides, the CDR3 is TGTGCCAGCACCCAGACGAGGATGGGAGAGACCCAGTACTTC. Translation gives CASTQTRMGETQYF.

The chain joins TRBV28 to TRBJ1-3; TRBD1 might be the D (5 bases). With 5 bases removed from V and 2 bases from J, the gap between germline ends came to 13 bases. The germline V gene encodes CDR1 MDHEN and CDR2 SYDVKM. The CDR3 runs 15 residues. The CDR3 DNA reads TGTGCCAGCAGTCCAGGGTATTCAGCTGGAAACACCATATATTTT. Residues: CASSPGYSAGNTIYF.

The chain recombines TRBV4-3 with TRBJ2-1; 10 bases line up with TRBD2. The CDR3 length is 14 residues. Germline CDR1 and CDR2: LGHNA and YSLEER. V shed 6 bases, J shed 8 bases, and the junction held 7 bases outside the gene matches. CDR3 bases: TGCGCCAGCAGGCTGGGACTAGCGCCTCATGAGCAGTTCTTC. This gives the protein CASRLGLAPHEQFF.

This sequence joins TRBV28 and TRBJ2-7, with D tentatively TRBD2 (6 bases). Germline values: CDR1 MDHEN, CDR2 SYDVKM. The V end lost 7 bases, the J end lost 7 bases, and 23 bases lay between the germline ends. CDR3 length equals 15 residues. This CDR3 reads CASNRRGAGNREQYF. CDR3 in DNA: TGTGCCAGCAACAGGAGGGGCGCGGGGAATCGGGAGCAGTACTTC.

This rearrangement joins TRBV19 to TRBJ1-6, with TRBD1 matching over 9 bases. The trim removed 7 bases at V and 8 bases at J, leaving 3 bases unmatched. The CDR3 spans 13 residues. Germline V gene data show CDR1 as LNHDA and CDR2 as SQIVND (reference sequence). The CDR3 DNA follows: TGTGCCAGTAAAACAGGGGGCGATTCACCCCTCCACTTT. It codes for CASKTGGDSPLHF. Drawing the rest from reference TRBV19 and TRBJ1-6, the complete variable domain is DGGITQSPKYLFRKEGQNVTLSCEQNLNHDAMYWYRQDPGQGLRLIYYSQIVNDFQKGDIAEGYSVSREKKESFPLTVTSAQKNPTAFYLCASKTGGDSPLHFGNGTRLTVT.

The chain couples TRBV6-5 to TRBJ2-7, with 7 positions matching TRBD2. Losses at the gene ends were 6 bases for V and 3 bases for J; bases not matched to a gene: 8. The germline CDR1 and CDR2 sequences are MNHEY and SVGAGI. The CDR3 contains 14 residues. CDR3 sequence (DNA): TGTGCCAGCAGGGGCGGCGGGGGACTCTACGAGCAGTACTTC. Residues: CASRGGGGLYEQYF.

This CDR3 is CSASRGLPNTEAFF. CDR3 sequence (DNA): TGCAGTGCTAGTCGCGGACTTCCGAACACTGAAGCTTTCTTT. This chain uses TRBV20-1 with TRBJ1-1; D remains ambiguous. The CDR3 runs 14 residues. The germline V gene encodes CDR1 DFQATT and CDR2 SNEGSKA (reference sequence). The germline V and J ends were trimmed by 3 bases and 1 base, with 12 bases remaining between them.

V usage is TRBV5-1 and J usage is TRBJ1-6; D call uncertain. V was cut by 2 bases and J by 10 bases, with 13 bases left in between. Germline assignment: CDR1 SGHRS and CDR2 YFSETQ. The CDR3 runs 14 residues. CDR3 sequence: CASSFGPGGSPLHF. The CDR3 nucleotides read TGCGCCAGCAGCTTCGGTCCCGGCGGGTCACCCCTCCACTTT.

The CDR3 coding sequence is TGCGCCAGCAGCTTGGTGGGGACTAGCGTCAATGAGCAGTTCTTC. This translates into CASSLVGTSVNEQFF. This chain uses TRBV5-1 with TRBJ2-1; TRBD2 agrees at 10 bases. Losses at the gene ends were 0 bases for V and 6 bases for J; bases not matched to a gene: 3. Per germline, CDR1 SGHRS and CDR2 YFSETQ. The CDR3 runs to 15 residues.

As concerns this clone: The junction differs from germline at one of its ends, possibly a read error. CDR3 nucleotides: TGTGCTAGCAGCTTAAACAGGGGTTTGGGGGAGACCCAGTACTTC. It codes for CASSLNRGLGETQYF. The rearrangement joins TRBV7-7 to TRBJ2-5; 7 positions agree with TRBD1. This CDR3 has 15 residues. Germline assignment: CDR1 SSHAT and CDR2 FNYEAQ (reference sequence).